This T cell receptor beta chain was sequenced for a study of cytomegalovirus exposure and HLA in healthy donors. General observations from the study: Through in vitro validation, three CMV-associated chains were shown to be specific for CMV antigens. There were some public TCRs occurring in many donors, but most TCR sequences were rare.

Donors sampled were nominally healthy, though unrecorded immune exposures were likely. The study ran its PCR with 60 Vbeta and 13 Jbeta primers. Sequencing was performed with immunoSEQ multiplex PCR; in TCRdb, only in-frame clones are kept and a portion is missing. This sample has 43,000 or so clones, with around 77% found just once. The CDR3 is made up of 16 amino acids. With 4 bases removed from V and 2 bases from J, the gap between germline ends came to 15 bases. Germline V lookup: CDR1 SNHLY, CDR2 FYNNEI. This clone was seen a single time. Antigen specificity is unknown. Sequencing used PBMCs. The sequence was collected from a man between 25 and 39 years old in good health and CMV-seronegative. The chain couples TRBV2 to TRBJ1-5; D unresolved. DNA for the CDR3: TGTGCCAGCAGTGGTGGCCGCCGTTTGGGCAATCAGCCCCAGCATTTT. It translates to CASSGGRRLGNQPQHF.